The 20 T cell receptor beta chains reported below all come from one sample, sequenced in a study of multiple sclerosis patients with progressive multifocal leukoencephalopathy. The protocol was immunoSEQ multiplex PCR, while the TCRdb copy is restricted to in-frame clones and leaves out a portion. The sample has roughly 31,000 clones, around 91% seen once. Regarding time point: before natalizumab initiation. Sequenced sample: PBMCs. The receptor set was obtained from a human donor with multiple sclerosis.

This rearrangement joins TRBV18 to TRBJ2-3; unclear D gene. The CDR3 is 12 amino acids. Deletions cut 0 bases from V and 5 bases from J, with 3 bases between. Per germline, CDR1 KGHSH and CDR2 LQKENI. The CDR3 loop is CASSPPGDTQYF. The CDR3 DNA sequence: TGTGCCAGCTCACCACCCGGAGATACGCAGTATTTT.

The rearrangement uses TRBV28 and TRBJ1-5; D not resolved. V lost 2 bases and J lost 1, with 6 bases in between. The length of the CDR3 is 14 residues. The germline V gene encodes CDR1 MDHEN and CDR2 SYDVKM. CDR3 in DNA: TGTGCCAGCAGTTTAGGTGGCAGCAATCAGCCCCAGCATTTT. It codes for CASSLGGSNQPQHF.

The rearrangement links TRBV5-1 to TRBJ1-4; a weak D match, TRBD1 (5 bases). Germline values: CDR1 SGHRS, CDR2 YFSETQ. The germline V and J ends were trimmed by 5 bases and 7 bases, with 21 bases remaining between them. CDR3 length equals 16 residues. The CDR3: CASRQTQRDRGEKLFF. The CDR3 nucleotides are TGCGCCAGCAGGCAAACTCAGCGGGACCGGGGTGAAAAACTGTTTTTT. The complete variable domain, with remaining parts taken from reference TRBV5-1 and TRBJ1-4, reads KAGVTQTPRYLIKTRGQQVTLSCSPISGHRSVSWYQQTPGQGLQFLFEYFSETQRNKGNFPGRFSGRQFSNSRSEMNVSTLELGDSALYLCASRQTQRDRGEKLFFGSGTQLSVL.

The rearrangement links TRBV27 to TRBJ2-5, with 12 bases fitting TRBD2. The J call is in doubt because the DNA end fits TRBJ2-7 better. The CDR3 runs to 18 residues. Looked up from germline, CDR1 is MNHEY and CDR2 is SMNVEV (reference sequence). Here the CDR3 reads CATASRGRATSGRHEQYF. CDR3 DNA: TGTGCCACCGCGTCGAGGGGGCGGGCAACTAGCGGGAGGCACGAGCAGTACTTC.

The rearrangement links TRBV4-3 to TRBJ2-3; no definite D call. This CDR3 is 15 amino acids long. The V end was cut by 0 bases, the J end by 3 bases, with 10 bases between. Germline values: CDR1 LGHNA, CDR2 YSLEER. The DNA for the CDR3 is TGCGCCAGCAGCCAAGAGCGGAAGAGGACAGATACGCAGTATTTT. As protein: CASSQERKRTDTQYF.

CDR3 DNA sequence: TGTGCCACCAGCAGAGGGCAGGGGTATGGCTACACCTTC. It translates to CATSRGQGYGYTF. The J gene is TRBJ1-2, the V gene TRBV15; D is possibly TRBD1 (6 bases). The V gene's germline CDR1 is LNHNV and CDR2 YYDKDF (reference sequence). V was pared by 1 base and J by 5 bases, with 8 bases between. The CDR3 has 13 residues.

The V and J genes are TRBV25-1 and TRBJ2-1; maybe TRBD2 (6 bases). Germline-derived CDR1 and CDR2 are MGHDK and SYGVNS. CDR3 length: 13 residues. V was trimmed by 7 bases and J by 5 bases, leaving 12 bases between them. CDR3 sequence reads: CASIGLNDNEQFF. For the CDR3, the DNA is TGTGCCAGCATTGGACTAAACGACAATGAGCAGTTCTTC.

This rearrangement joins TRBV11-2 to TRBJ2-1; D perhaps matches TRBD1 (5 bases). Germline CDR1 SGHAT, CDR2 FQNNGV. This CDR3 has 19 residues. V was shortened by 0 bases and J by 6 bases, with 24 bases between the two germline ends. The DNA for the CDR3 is TGTGCCAGCAGCTTAGAGGCCGGTGGGTACGAATTAAGGGGCAATGAGCAGTTCTTC. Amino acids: CASSLEAGGYELRGNEQFF.

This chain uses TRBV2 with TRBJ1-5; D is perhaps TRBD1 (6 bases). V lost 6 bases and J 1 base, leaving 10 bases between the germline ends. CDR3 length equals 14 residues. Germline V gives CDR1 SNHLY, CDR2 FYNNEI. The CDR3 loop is CASRLGGSNQPQHF. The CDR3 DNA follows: TGTGCCAGCAGGCTAGGGGGGAGCAATCAGCCCCAGCATTTT.

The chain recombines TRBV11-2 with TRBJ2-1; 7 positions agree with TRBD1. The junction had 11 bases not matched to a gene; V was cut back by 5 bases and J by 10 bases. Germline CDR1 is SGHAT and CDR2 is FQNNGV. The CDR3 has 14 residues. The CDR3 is CASSPTRGGREQFF. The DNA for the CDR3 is TGTGCCAGCAGCCCAACCAGAGGGGGCCGGGAGCAGTTCTTC. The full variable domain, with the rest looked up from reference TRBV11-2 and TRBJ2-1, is EAGVAQSPRYKIIEKRQSVAFWCNPISGHATLYWYQQILGQGPKLLIQFQNNGVVDDSQLPKDRFSAERLKGVDSTLKIQPAKLEDSAVYLCASSPTRGGREQFFGPGTRLTVL.

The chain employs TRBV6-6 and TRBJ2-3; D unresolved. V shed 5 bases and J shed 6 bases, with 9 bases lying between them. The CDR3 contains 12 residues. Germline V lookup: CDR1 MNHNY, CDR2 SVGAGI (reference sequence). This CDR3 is CASSTSWDTQYF. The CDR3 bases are TGTGCCAGCAGTACCTCGTGGGATACGCAGTATTTT.

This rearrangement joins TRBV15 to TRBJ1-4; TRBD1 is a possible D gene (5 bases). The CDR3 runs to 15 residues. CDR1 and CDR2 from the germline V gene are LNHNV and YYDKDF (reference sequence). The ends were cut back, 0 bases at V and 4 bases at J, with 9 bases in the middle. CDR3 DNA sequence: TGTGCCACCAGCAGAGATCGGACAATTAATGAAAAACTGTTTTTT. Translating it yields CATSRDRTINEKLFF. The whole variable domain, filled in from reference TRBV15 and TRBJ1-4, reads DAMVIQNPRYQVTQFGKPVTLSCSQTLNHNVMYWYQQKSSQAPKLLFHYYDKDFNNEADTPDNFQSRRPNTSFCFLDIRSPGLGDTAMYLCATSRDRTINEKLFFGSGTQLSVL.

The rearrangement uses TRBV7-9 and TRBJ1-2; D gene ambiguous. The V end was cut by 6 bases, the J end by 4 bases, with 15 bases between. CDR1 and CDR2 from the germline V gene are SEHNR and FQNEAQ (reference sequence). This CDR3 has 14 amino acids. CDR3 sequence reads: CASSLPEGIYGYTF. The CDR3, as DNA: TGTGCCAGCAGTCTCCCGGAGGGAATCTATGGCTACACCTTC.

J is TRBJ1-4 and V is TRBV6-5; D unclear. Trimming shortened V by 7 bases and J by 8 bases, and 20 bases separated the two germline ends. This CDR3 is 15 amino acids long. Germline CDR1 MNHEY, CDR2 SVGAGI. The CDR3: CASKKLGISGEKLFF. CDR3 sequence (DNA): TGTGCCAGCAAAAAACTGGGGATTTCCGGGGAAAAACTGTTTTTT.

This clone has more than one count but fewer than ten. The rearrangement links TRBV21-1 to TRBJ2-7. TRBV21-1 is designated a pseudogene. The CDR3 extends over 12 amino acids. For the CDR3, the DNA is TGTGCCAGCAGCAAATGTCCCTACGAGCAGTACTTC. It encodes CASSKCPYEQYF.

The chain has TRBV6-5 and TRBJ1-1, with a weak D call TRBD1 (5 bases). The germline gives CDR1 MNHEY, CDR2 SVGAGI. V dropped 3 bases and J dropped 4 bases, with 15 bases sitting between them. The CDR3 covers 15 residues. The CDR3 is CASSYEQGRATEAFF. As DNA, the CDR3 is TGTGCCAGCAGTTATGAGCAGGGAAGGGCCACTGAAGCTTTCTTT.

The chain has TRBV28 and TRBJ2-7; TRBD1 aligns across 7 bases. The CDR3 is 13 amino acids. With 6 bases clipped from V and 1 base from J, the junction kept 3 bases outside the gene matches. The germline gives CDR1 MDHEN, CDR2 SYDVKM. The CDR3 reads CASSSTGSYEQYF. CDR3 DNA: TGTGCCAGCAGCTCGACAGGGTCCTACGAGCAGTACTTC.

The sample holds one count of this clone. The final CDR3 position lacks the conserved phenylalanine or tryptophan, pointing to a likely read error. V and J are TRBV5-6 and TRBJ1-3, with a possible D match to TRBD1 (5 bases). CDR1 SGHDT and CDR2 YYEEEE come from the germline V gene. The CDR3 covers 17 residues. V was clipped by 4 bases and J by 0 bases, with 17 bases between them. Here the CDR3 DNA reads TGTGCCAGCAGCCCCCGACAGATTAACTTCTCTGGAAACACCATATATCTT. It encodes CASSPRQINFSGNTIYL.

In DNA form, the CDR3 reads TGCAGCGCGGGACAGGGGGTAGGGAACACTGAAGCTTTCTTT. This sequence encodes CSAGQGVGNTEAFF. V is TRBV29-1 and J is TRBJ1-1; 11 nucleotides line up with TRBD1. Germline V CDR1 and CDR2: SQVTM, ANQGSEA. This CDR3 is built from 14 residues. V gave up 7 bases and J gave up 1 base; unmatched junction bases: 5.

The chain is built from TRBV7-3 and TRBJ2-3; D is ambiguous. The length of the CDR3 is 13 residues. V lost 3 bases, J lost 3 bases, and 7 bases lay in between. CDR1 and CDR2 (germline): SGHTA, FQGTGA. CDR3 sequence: CASSFSLTDTQYF. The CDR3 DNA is TGTGCCAGCAGCTTCTCCCTTACAGATACGCAGTATTTT.